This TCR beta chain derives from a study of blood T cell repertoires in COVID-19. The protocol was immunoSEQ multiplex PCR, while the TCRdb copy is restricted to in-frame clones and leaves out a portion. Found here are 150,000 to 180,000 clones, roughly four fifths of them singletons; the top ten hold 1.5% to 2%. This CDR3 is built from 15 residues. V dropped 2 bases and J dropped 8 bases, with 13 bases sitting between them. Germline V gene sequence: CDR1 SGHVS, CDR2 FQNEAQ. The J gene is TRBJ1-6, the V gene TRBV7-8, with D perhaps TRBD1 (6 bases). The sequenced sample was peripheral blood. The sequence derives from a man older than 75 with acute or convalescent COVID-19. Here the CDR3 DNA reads TGTGCCAGCAGCTTAAATGGGACATCCCATTCACCCCTCCACTTT. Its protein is CASSLNGTSHSPLHF.